This T cell receptor (beta chain) was sequenced in a study of early T cells in non-severe SARS-CoV-2 infection. Unique molecular identifiers were attached to individual cDNA molecules. TCRdb redid the calling of the 5' RACE reads with MiXCR, one entry per CDR3 protein. This sample has more than 60,000 distinct CDR3 sequences; approximately 13% occur once, and the top ten carry roughly 5.5%. The J segment lost 14 bases and the V segment lost 1 base, leaving 6 bases of the junction unmatched. The length of the CDR3 is 13 residues. Germline CDR1 and CDR2: MDHEN and SYDVKM. This receptor was obtained from an adult who was a healthcare worker with PCR-confirmed SARS-CoV-2 infection or an uninfected control (not recorded which). The V call is TRBV28, the J call TRBJ2-3; 10 nucleotides agree with TRBD2. Input material: whole blood. Here the CDR3 reads CASSLSASGRGYF. In nucleotides, the CDR3 is TGTGCCAGCAGTTTATCCGCTAGCGGGAGAGGGTATTTT.